This entry describes one T cell receptor beta chain. Its antigen is undetermined. These data come from a study of T cell responses to AZD1222 COVID-19 vaccine. General study findings and limits: The CD4 TCRs associated with vaccination extended across spike and predominated at 160-218 and 743-854.

Here immunoSEQ multiplex PCR was the method, and the copy in TCRdb shows in-frame clones only, minus some. The repertoire holds some 110,000 clones, with 80% to 90% as singletons. The length of the CDR3 is 13 residues. V lost 2 bases to trimming and J lost 7 bases; unmatched junction nucleotides: 4. The germline CDR1 and CDR2 sequences are SGHRS and YFSETQ. This clonotype was obtained from an adult in good health. V gene TRBV5-1 combines with J gene TRBJ1-1, with 8 bases that match TRBD1. The source was peripheral blood, collected on day 0 of MenACWY control vaccination. CDR3: CASSFQQGVEAFF. CDR3 DNA sequence: TGCGCCAGCAGCTTCCAACAGGGGGTTGAAGCTTTCTTT.